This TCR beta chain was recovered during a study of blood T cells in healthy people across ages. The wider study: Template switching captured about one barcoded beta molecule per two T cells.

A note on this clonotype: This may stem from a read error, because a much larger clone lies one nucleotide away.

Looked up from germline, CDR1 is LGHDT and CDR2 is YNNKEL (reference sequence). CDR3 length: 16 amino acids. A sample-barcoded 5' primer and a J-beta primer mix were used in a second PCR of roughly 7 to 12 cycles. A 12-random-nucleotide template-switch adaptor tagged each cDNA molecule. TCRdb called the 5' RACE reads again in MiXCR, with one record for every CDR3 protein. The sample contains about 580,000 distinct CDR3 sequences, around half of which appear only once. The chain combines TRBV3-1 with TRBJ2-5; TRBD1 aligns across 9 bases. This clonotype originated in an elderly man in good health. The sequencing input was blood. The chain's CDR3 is CAGSQAGTGLRETQYF. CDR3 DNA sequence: TGTGCCGGCAGCCAAGCCGGGACAGGGCTAAGAGAGACCCAGTACTTC.